What follows are 13 T cell receptor beta chains derived from one specimen sequenced in a study of T cell repertoires in aging, cancer and after chemotherapy. TRB rearrangements spanning V, D and J were amplified using mixed TRB-A/B primers. TCRdb itself ran the multiplex PCR reads through MiXCR, one entry per CDR3 protein. The sample holds some 11,000 distinct CDR3 sequences, 40% to 45% seen once. TCR beta rearrangements were amplified from peripheral blood genomic DNA. The sample comprised blood. The receptors here all came from a human donor in good health.

CDR3 coding DNA: TGTGCCAGTAGTATCCCAGGCAGGTGGGAGACCCAGTACTTC. It translates to CASSIPGRWETQYF. This chain joins TRBV19 and TRBJ2-5; no firm D call. This CDR3 has 14 residues. V dropped 3 bases and J dropped 5 bases, with 13 bases sitting between them. The germline V gene encodes CDR1 LNHDA and CDR2 SQIVND (reference sequence). The complete variable domain, with remaining parts taken from reference TRBV19 and TRBJ2-5, reads DGGITQSPKYLFRKEGQNVTLSCEQNLNHDAMYWYRQDPGQGLRLIYYSQIVNDFQKGDIAEGYSVSREKKESFPLTVTSAQKNPTAFYLCASSIPGRWETQYFGPGTRLLVL.

This chain connects TRBV28 to TRBJ2-1, with TRBD2 matching over 11 bases. After removal of 6 bases from V and 5 bases from J, the junction contained 6 bases not matched to a gene. CDR1 is MDHEN and CDR2 is SYDVKM in the germline V gene. There are 15 residues in the CDR3. This chain's CDR3 is CASRGAGLADNEQFF. The CDR3 bases are TGTGCCAGCAGGGGGGCGGGACTAGCGGACAATGAGCAGTTCTTC.

This chain connects TRBV27 to TRBJ2-3; D is possibly TRBD2 (5 bases). Looked up from germline, CDR1 is MNHEY and CDR2 is SMNVEV (reference sequence). The CDR3 runs to 16 residues. Trimming took off 5 bases at V and 0 bases at J, with 15 bases between the two ends. CDR3 in DNA: TGTGCCAGCAGTCTTAAGGGAGCCGACAGCACAGATACGCAGTATTTT. It encodes CASSLKGADSTDTQYF.

Concerning this clonotype itself: The junction does not match germline at one end; this may be a read error. The chain combines TRBV4-3 with TRBJ1-5; no clear D. The CDR3 runs to 12 residues. Germline lookup yields CDR1 LGHNA and CDR2 YSLEER. This CDR3 is CASSPILQPQHF. CDR3 bases: TGTGCCAGCAGCCCAATTCTCCAGCCCCAGCATTTT.

This chain joins TRBV6-5 and TRBJ1-1, with D hard to call. CDR1 and CDR2 (germline): MNHEY, SVGAGI. V lost 5 bases to trimming and J lost 3 bases, with 10 bases between them. The CDR3 length is 13 residues. The chain's CDR3 is CASSERLYTEAFF. The CDR3 DNA reads as TGTGCCAGCAGTGAGCGACTCTACACTGAAGCTTTCTTT.

This clonotype was detected only a few times. The chain links TRBV15 to TRBJ2-7; 7 bases are a match to TRBD2. V shed 4 bases, J shed 5 bases, and the junction held 5 bases outside the gene matches. Germline V gives CDR1 LNHNV, CDR2 YYDKDF (reference sequence). The CDR3 is 13 amino acids. CDR3 sequence (DNA): TGTGCCACCAGCAAAGGGAGCGGGGACGAGCAGTACTTC. This translates into CATSKGSGDEQYF.

This clonotype came up a few times. This chain connects TRBV29-1 to TRBJ2-5; TRBD1 might be the D (5 bases). The CDR3 spans 14 residues. Per the germline V gene, CDR1 is SQVTM and CDR2 is ANQGSEA. V was shortened by 4 bases and J by 5 bases, with 17 bases between the two germline ends. The DNA for the CDR3 is TGCAGCGTTGCCCGAGCAGGGCCTTTGGAGACCCAGTACTTC. It yields the protein CSVARAGPLETQYF.

The table lists this clonotype with a few counts. The chain couples TRBV20-1 to TRBJ1-2; 9 nucleotides agree with TRBD1. Unmatched junction bases numbered 1, after V lost 2 bases and J lost 3 bases. CDR1 DFQATT and CDR2 SNEGSKA come from the germline V gene (reference sequence). The CDR3 extends over 13 amino acids. DNA of the CDR3: TGCAGTGCTAGAAGGACAGGGGACTATGGCTACACCTTC. Its translation: CSARRTGDYGYTF.

CDR3 loop: CASSFRDRGTDTQYF. DNA for the CDR3: TGCGCCAGCAGCTTCCGGGACAGGGGAACAGATACGCAGTATTTT. The V call is TRBV4-1, the J call TRBJ2-3; 10 bases agree with TRBD1. From germline, CDR1 is MGHRA and CDR2 YSYEKL. V lost 5 bases and J lost 3; bases outside the gene matches: 5. The CDR3 extends over 15 amino acids.

The CDR3: CSASIYGEGPLDTQYF. The DNA for the CDR3 is TGCAGTGCTAGCATTTATGGGGAGGGCCCTCTGGATACGCAGTATTTT. This rearrangement joins TRBV20-1 to TRBJ2-3, with 7 bases that match TRBD2. Germline CDR1 reads DFQATT; CDR2 reads SNEGSKA (reference sequence). V lost 3 bases, J lost 6 bases, and 15 bases stayed unmatched. This CDR3 has 16 amino acids.

Note on this clonotype: At one end, the junction sequence differs from germline, possibly due to a read error. The CDR3 coding sequence is TGTGCCTGGAGAGAAACGCTAGGGAGCCAGAACTTC. It is translated as CAWRETLGSQNF. This rearrangement joins TRBV30 to TRBJ2-5, with D possibly matching TRBD2 (5 bases). The length of the CDR3 is 12 residues. Germline values: CDR1 GTSNPN, CDR2 SVGIG (reference sequence).

This clonotype was picked up a small number of times. V gene TRBV19 combines with J gene TRBJ2-7; perhaps D is TRBD1 or TRBD2 (5 bases each). V lost 5 bases and J lost 2, with 10 bases in between. Germline V gene data show CDR1 as LNHDA and CDR2 as SQIVND (reference sequence). The CDR3 has 13 amino acids. CDR3 sequence (DNA): TGTGCCAGTAGTCGGGACGGTCCCTACGAGCAGTACTTC. It specifies CASSRDGPYEQYF.

The chain employs TRBV9 and TRBJ2-3, with D perhaps TRBD2 (5 bases). The CDR3 loop spans 15 amino acids. Germline V gene sequence: CDR1 SGDLS, CDR2 YYNGEE. Trimming took off 4 bases at V and 8 bases at J, with 20 bases between the two ends. The CDR3, as DNA: TGTGCCAGCAGCCGAGCGAGCCCAACTAGTTCTACGCAGTATTTT. This translates into CASSRASPTSSTQYF.